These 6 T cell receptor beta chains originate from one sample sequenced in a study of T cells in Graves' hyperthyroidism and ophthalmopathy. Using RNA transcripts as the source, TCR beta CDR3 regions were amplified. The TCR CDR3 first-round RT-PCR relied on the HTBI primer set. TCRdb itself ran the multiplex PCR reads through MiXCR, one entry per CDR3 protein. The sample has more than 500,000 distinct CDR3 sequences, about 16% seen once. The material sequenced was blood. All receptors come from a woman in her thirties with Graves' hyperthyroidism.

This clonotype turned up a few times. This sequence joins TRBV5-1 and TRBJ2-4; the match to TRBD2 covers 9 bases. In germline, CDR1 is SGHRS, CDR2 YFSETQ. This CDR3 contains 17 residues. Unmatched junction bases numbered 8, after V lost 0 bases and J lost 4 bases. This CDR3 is CASSLENSGGMKNIQYF. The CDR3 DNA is TGCGCCAGCAGCTTGGAAAATAGCGGGGGCATGAAAAACATTCAGTACTTC. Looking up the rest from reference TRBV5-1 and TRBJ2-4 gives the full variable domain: KAGVTQTPRYLIKTRGQQVTLSCSPISGHRSVSWYQQTPGQGLQFLFEYFSETQRNKGNFPGRFSGRQFSNSRSEMNVSTLELGDSALYLCASSLENSGGMKNIQYFGAGTRLSVL.

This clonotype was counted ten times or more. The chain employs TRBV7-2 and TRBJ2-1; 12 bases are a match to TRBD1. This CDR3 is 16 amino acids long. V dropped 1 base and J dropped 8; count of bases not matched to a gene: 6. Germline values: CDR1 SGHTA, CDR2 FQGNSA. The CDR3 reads CASSLGGTGGLDEQFF. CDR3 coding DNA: TGTGCCAGCAGCTTAGGCGGGACAGGGGGCTTGGATGAGCAGTTCTTC.

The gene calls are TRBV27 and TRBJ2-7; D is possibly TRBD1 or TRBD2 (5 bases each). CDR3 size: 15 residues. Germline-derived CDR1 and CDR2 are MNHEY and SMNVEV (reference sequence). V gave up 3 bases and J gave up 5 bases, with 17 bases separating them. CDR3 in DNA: TGTGCCAGCAGTTTTAGGGACCCTCGCCTCCACGAGCAGTACTTC. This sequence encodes CASSFRDPRLHEQYF.

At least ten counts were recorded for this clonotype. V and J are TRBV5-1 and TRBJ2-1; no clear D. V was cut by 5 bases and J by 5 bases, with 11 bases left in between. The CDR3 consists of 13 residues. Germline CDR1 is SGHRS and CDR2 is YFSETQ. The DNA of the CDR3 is TGCGCCAGCAGTAGTGTCTCAGACAATGAGCAGTTCTTC. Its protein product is CASSSVSDNEQFF.

This chain's CDR3 is CASSQGPQGQYGYTF. CDR3 nucleotide sequence: TGCGCCAGCAGCCAAGGACCACAGGGGCAGTATGGCTACACCTTC. J is TRBJ1-2 and V is TRBV4-1; 7 bases agree with TRBD1. The CDR3 has 15 amino acids. Trimming at V came to 1 base and at J to 5 bases, leaving 7 bases not matched to a gene. Germline CDR1 and CDR2: MGHRA and YSYEKL.

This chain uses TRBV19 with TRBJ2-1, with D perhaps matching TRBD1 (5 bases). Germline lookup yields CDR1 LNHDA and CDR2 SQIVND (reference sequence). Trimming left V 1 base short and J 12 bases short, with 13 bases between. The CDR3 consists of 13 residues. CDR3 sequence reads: CASSIGGGRGQFF. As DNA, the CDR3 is TGTGCCAGTAGTATAGGGGGCGGCCGTGGGCAGTTCTTC.